This T cell receptor (beta chain) appears in the sequencing data of a study of T cells in Graves' hyperthyroidism and ophthalmopathy. Hyperthyroidism patients were newly diagnosed, had disease duration under 2 months, and were aged 18 to 65 years. The source material, RNA transcripts, was used to amplify TCR beta CDR3 regions. The HTBI set primed first-round TCR CDR3 RT-PCR. TCRdb re-called the multiplex PCR reads through MiXCR, storing one row per CDR3 protein. There are about 360,000 distinct CDR3 sequences in the sample; over 10% occur only once, and less than 10% lies in the top ten. Trimming removed 3 bases from V and 4 bases from J; junction bases left unmatched: 11. This CDR3 has 15 residues. CDR1 and CDR2 from the germline V gene are GTSNPN and SVGIG (reference sequence). This clonotype showed up many times.

The sequencing sample was made of blood. The chain employs TRBV30 and TRBJ1-1, with TRBD1 identical over 7 bases. The receptor's source is a woman under 30 with Graves' hyperthyroidism. The DNA of the CDR3 is TGTGCCTGGAGCCCCACCGAGGGGGCCCTCACTGAAGCTTTCTTT. It specifies CAWSPTEGALTEAFF.